Only a few counts were recorded for the clone carrying this T cell receptor beta chain. Its antigen is not known. Trimming cost V 2 bases and J 1 base, with 17 bases left between them. This CDR3 contains 17 residues. Germline V gives CDR1 KGHSH, CDR2 LQKENI. Measured with immunoSEQ multiplex PCR; TCRdb has only the in-frame clones, and not every one. Here the sample spans about 2.4 million clones, 93% being singletons. This entry comes from a study of shared clonotypes between healthy human individuals. General study findings and limits: Researchers found naive subsets generally carried larger estimated richness than memory subsets.

This rearrangement joins TRBV18 to TRBJ1-1, with D hard to call. Specimen: naive CD4+ T cells from PBMCs. Specified subset: CD45RA+ positively selected. The source is a man younger than 30 in good health. Some clones in this sample may be carry-over from other donors' samples. The CDR3 is CASSPMRLGLRNTEAFF. The DNA of the CDR3 is TGTGCCAGCTCACCAATGAGATTGGGGTTAAGGAACACTGAAGCTTTCTTT.